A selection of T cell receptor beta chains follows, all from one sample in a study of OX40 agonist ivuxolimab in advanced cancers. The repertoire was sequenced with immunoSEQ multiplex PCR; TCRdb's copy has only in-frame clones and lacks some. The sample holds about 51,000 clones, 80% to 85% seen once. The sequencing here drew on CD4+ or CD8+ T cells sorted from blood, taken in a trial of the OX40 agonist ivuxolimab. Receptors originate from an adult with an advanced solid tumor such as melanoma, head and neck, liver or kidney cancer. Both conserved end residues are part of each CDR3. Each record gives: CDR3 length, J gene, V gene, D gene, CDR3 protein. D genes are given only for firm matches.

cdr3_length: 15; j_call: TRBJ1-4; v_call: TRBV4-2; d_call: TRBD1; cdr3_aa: CASSQGGQPGEKLFF
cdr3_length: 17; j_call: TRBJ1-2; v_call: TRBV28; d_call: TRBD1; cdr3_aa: CATRYSGTASPNYGYTF
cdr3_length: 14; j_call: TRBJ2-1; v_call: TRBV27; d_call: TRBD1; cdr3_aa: CASSRQGGYNEQFF
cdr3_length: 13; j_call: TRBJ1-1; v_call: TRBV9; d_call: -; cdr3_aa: CASSVEEFTEAFF
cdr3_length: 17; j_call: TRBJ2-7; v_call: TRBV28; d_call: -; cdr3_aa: CASSPPSGVGVYYEQYF
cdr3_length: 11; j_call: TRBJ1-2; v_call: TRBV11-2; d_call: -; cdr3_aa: CASSFGTGYTF
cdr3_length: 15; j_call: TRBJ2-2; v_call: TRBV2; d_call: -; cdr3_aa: CASSQRQTLTGELFF
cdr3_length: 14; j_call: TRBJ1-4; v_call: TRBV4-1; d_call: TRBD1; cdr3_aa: CASRGTGANEKLFF
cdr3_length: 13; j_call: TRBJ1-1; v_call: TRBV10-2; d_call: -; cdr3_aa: CASRRRGGPEAFF
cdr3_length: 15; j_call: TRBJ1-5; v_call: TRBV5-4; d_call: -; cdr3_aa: CASSQALAENQPQHF
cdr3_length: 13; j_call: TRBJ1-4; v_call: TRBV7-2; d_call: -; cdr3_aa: CASSRGANEKLFF
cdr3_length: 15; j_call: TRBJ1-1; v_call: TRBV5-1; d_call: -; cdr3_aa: CASSPGSGGDTEAFF
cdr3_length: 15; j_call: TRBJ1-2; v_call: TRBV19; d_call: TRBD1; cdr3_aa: CASSVRTGRENGYTF
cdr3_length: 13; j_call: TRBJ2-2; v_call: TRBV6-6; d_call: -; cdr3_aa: CAGREGATGELFF
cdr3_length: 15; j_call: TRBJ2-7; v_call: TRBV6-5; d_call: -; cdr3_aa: CASNPPGLSSYEQYF
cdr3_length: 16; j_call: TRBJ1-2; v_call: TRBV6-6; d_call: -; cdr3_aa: CASSYEGGRANYGYTF
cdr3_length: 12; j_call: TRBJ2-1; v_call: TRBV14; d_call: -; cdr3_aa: CASRGSYNEQFF